The T cell receptor (beta chain) under discussion was sequenced for a study of cytomegalovirus exposure and HLA in healthy donors. Points from the study as a whole: Accurate prediction of HLA-A and HLA-B alleles (for most subjects) was reportedly achieved from TCR beta sequences. Solely CMV serostatus was available to characterize immune exposure. Rare TCR sequences predominated, though certain public TCRs were found in many donors.

A multiplex PCR was run with 60 Vbeta primers and 13 Jbeta primers. Sequenced by immunoSEQ multiplex PCR; TCRdb stores in-frame clones only, minus some. Seen here are more than 150,000 clones, about 79% observed once, and the top ten hold around 1.5%. Points on this clone: Antigen: not known.

V shed 8 bases, J shed 8 bases, and the junction held 14 bases outside the gene matches. The germline V gene encodes CDR1 SEHNR and CDR2 FQNEAQ (reference sequence). The CDR3 has 14 amino acids. The rearrangement uses TRBV7-9 and TRBJ1-2; TRBD1 matches 7 bases. The clonotype originates from a man in his late teens or twenties in good health and CMV-seronegative. What was sequenced was PBMCs. The CDR3 nucleotides are TGTGCCAGCCTGCGCCTGGACAGGACCCTGGGCTACACCTTC. As protein: CASLRLDRTLGYTF. The complete variable domain, with remaining parts taken from reference TRBV7-9 and TRBJ1-2, reads DTGVSQNPRHKITKRGQNVTFRCDPISEHNRLYWYRQTLGQGPEFLTYFQNEAQLEKSRLLSDRFSAERPKGSFSTLEIQRTEQGDSAMYLCASLRLDRTLGYTFGSGTRLTVV.